This T cell receptor (beta chain) was observed in a study of technical replicates of blood from several donors (dated by TCRdb to the late 2010s). The germline V gene sets CDR1 to SGHTA and CDR2 to FQGTGA. V gives up 3 bases and J gives up 3 bases, and the segment between their germline ends measures 11 bases. The CDR3 has 14 amino acids, counting the end cysteine and phenylalanine. This entry keeps only the CDR3 DNA: 42 bases, framed from base 1. The library relied on the immunoSEQ multiplex PCR assay. Here the immuneACCESS table is served through TCRdb, limited to in-frame sequences with V and J called. Missing clones are a known gap in these copies; in checked studies unresolved V genes cover under half, and the rest lacks a known reason. This sample gives around 72,000 clones in total; 85% to 95% of them show up just once. The ten largest clones represent under 0.5% of the sample. This clone is a singleton in its sample. There is no known antigen for this receptor. No base quality values were provided; no much bigger clone lies one nucleotide off.

Rearrangement joined TRBV7-3 to TRBJ1-1; too little of a D gene remains to name it. The sequencing input was T cells isolated from PBMCs. The TCR sequence derives from a human donor in good health. The sequence in DNA is TGTGCCAGCAGCTTGAACGGGTGGGACACTGAAGCTTTCTTT. This gives the protein CASSLNGWDTEAFF.